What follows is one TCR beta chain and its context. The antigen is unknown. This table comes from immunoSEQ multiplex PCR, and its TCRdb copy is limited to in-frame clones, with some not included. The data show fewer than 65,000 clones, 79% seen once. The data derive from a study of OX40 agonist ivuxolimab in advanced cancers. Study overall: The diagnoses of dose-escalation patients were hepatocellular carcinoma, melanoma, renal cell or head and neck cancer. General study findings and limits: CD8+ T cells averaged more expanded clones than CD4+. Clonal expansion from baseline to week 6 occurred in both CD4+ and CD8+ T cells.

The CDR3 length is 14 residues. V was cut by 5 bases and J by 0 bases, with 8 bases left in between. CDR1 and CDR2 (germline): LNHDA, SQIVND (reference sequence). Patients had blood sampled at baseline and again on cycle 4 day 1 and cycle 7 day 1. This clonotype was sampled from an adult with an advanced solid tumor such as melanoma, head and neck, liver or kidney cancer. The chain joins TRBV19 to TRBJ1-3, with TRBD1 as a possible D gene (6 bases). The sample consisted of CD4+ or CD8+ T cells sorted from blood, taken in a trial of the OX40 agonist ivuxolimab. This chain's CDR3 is CASSEQGSGNTIYF. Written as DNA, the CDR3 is TGTGCCAGTAGTGAACAGGGCTCTGGAAACACCATATATTTT.